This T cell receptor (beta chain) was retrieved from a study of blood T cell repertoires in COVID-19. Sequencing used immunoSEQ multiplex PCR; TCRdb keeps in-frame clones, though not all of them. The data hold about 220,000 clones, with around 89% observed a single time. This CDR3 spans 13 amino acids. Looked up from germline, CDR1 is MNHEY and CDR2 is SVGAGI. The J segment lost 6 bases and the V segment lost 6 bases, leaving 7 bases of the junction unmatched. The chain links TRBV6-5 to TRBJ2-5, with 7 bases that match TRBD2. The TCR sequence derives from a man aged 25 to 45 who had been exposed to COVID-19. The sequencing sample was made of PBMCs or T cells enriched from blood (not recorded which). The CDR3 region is CASRAGPEKTQYF. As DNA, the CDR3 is TGTGCCAGCAGAGCGGGGCCAGAGAAGACCCAGTACTTC.